This is a list of T cell receptor beta chains from one sample in a study of T cell responses to AZD1222 COVID-19 vaccine. Assay: immunoSEQ multiplex PCR; the TCRdb copy retains only in-frame clones and omits some. The sample holds more than 95,000 clones, about 80% seen once. The sequenced sample was peripheral blood, obtained on day 0 of AZD1222 vaccination. These receptors all come from an adult in good health. CDR3s include the opening cysteine and the closing phenylalanine or tryptophan. A D gene is named only where the DNA matches it firmly. A row's size may be missing; if present it is once, few, many or a size class.

CASSLVIGGNSPLHF | TGTGCCAGCAGCTTAGTAATAGGAGGCAATTCACCCCTCCACTTT | TRBV11-2 | - | - | TRBJ1-6
CASSRDTYEQYF | TGCGCCAGCAGCCGGGATACCTACGAGCAGTACTTC | TRBV5-1 | - | - | TRBJ2-7
CASRERGFSPYEQYF | TGTGCCAGCAGGGAGAGGGGGTTCAGCCCCTACGAGCAGTACTTC | TRBV6-5 | - | - | TRBJ2-7
CASSPAGGPQLTDTQYF | TGTGCCAGCAGCCCCGCGGGGGGGCCGCAGCTCACAGATACGCAGTATTTT | TRBV7-8 | TRBD2 | - | TRBJ2-3
CASSLGGVGETQYF | TGTGCCAGCAGCTTGGGTGGTGTCGGCGAGACCCAGTACTTC | TRBV5-5 | - | - | TRBJ2-5
CATRAGSRETQYF | TGTGCCACCCGCGCTGGCAGCCGGGAGACCCAGTACTTC | TRBV7-9 | - | - | TRBJ2-5
CASSELTAGGASNEQFF | TGTGCCAGCAGTGAGCTCACCGCCGGGGGGGCCTCCAATGAGCAGTTCTTC | TRBV2 | TRBD2 | - | TRBJ2-1
CASSEGDTGELFF | TGTGCCAGCAGTGAGGGGGACACCGGGGAGCTGTTTTTT | TRBV6-4 | - | many | TRBJ2-2
CAWSHGQVGGANVLTF | TGTGCCTGGAGTCACGGACAGGTTGGGGGGGCCAACGTCCTGACTTTC | TRBV30 | TRBD1 | - | TRBJ2-6
CASSISWSGELFF | TGTGCCAGTAGTATTTCCTGGTCCGGGGAGCTGTTTTTT | TRBV19 | - | - | TRBJ2-2
CASSTSRDRAFPEAFF | TGTGCCAGCAGCACTAGCCGGGACAGGGCTTTCCCTGAAGCTTTCTTT | TRBV7-9 | TRBD1 | once | TRBJ1-1
CASSPSSYGYTF | TGTGCCAGCAGCCCGAGTTCCTATGGCTACACCTTC | TRBV7-2 | - | - | TRBJ1-2
CASTSFRGGEAFF | TGTGCCAGCACCTCCTTCAGGGGCGGGGAAGCTTTCTTT | TRBV9 | - | - | TRBJ1-1
CASSLNLGGGELFF | TGTGCCAGCAGTTTAAATCTGGGCGGCGGGGAGCTGTTTTTT | TRBV27 | - | - | TRBJ2-2
CAISESETQYF | TGTGCCATCAGTGAGTCTGAGACCCAGTACTTC | TRBV10-3 | - | - | TRBJ2-5
CASRSARDLTANVLTF | TGTGCCAGCAGATCTGCGCGGGACTTAACAGCCAACGTCCTGACTTTC | TRBV4-2 | - | many | TRBJ2-6
CASSLAMGQRYEQYF | TGCGCCAGCAGCTTGGCCATGGGACAGCGCTACGAGCAGTACTTC | TRBV5-1 | TRBD1 | - | TRBJ2-7
CASSPRTGDSNQPQHF | TGTGCCAGCAGTCCACGGACAGGTGATAGCAATCAGCCCCAGCATTTT | TRBV27 | TRBD1 | - | TRBJ1-5
CASSPNSRADTQYF | TGTGCCAGCAGCCCAAACAGTCGGGCAGATACGCAGTATTTT | TRBV7-2 | - | - | TRBJ2-3
CASSPQRLAGGYEQYF | TGTGCCAGCTCACCCCAACGGCTAGCGGGGGGGTACGAGCAGTACTTC | TRBV18 | TRBD2 | - | TRBJ2-7
CASSMGDTPTDTQYF | TGTGCCAGTAGTATGGGCGATACCCCCACAGATACGCAGTATTTT | TRBV19 | - | - | TRBJ2-3
CASSGPNDYGYTF | TGTGCCAGTTCCGGACCGAACGACTATGGCTACACCTTC | TRBV2 | - | - | TRBJ1-2
CASSLLREQYF | TGTGCCAGCAGCTTGTTGCGGGAGCAGTACTTC | TRBV12-3/TRBV12-4 | - | - | TRBJ2-7
CASSPRDISTDTQYF | TGTGCCAGCAGCCCCAGGGACATTAGCACAGATACGCAGTATTTT | TRBV3-1/TRBV3-2 | - | - | TRBJ2-3
CSASDRGLDQPQHF | TGCAGTGCTAGTGACAGGGGGCTGGATCAGCCCCAGCATTTT | TRBV20-1 | TRBD1 | - | TRBJ1-5
CATSTYADYGYTF | TGTGCCACCAGCACCTACGCAGACTATGGCTACACCTTC | TRBV15 | - | - | TRBJ1-2
CASSGGGTNEKLFF | TGTGCCAGCAGTGGAGGGGGCACTAATGAAAAACTGTTTTTT | TRBV19 | TRBD1 | once | TRBJ1-4
CASSVAGGSYNEQFF | TGTGCCAGCAGCGTAGCGGGGGGGTCCTACAATGAGCAGTTCTTC | TRBV9 | TRBD2 | - | TRBJ2-1
CASRGGPGRMNEKLFF | TGTGCCAGCAGGGGGGGGCCGGGACGGATGAATGAAAAACTGTTTTTT | TRBV3-1/TRBV3-2 | - | - | TRBJ1-4
CASSSPSGGRADTQYF | TGTGCCAGTAGTTCCCCTAGCGGGGGGAGAGCAGATACGCAGTATTTT | TRBV19 | TRBD2 | - | TRBJ2-3
CASRLNDPRTF | TGTGCCAGCAGATTGAACGACCCTCGTACCTTC | TRBV7-6 | - | once | TRBJ1-2
CASTQSSGASGNTIYF | TGCGCCAGCACCCAATCTTCGGGCGCCTCGGGAAACACCATATATTTT | TRBV10-1 | - | medium-sized | TRBJ1-3
CASSQDRRGPATDTQYF | TGTGCCAGCAGCCAAGACCGGCGGGGACCGGCAACAGATACGCAGTATTTT | TRBV3-1/TRBV3-2 | - | - | TRBJ2-3
CAWGQREGETQYF | TGTGCCTGGGGACAGCGTGAGGGCGAGACCCAGTACTTC | TRBV30 | - | - | TRBJ2-5
CASSSRTGSSYNEQFF | TGTGCCAGCAGTTCTAGGACTGGGAGCTCCTACAATGAGCAGTTCTTC | TRBV6-5 | - | - | TRBJ2-1
CASSQIRGGEAFF | TGTGCCAGCAGCCAGATAAGGGGCGGTGAAGCTTTCTTT | TRBV6-2/TRBV6-3 | - | - | TRBJ1-1
CSVEDWETQYF | TGCAGCGTTGAAGACTGGGAGACCCAGTACTTC | TRBV29-1 | - | - | TRBJ2-5
CASSEAAGVQPQHF | TGTGCCAGCAGTGAAGCGGCGGGGGTACAGCCCCAGCATTTT | TRBV6-1 | - | - | TRBJ1-5
CASSPKTGAYEQYF | TGTGCCAGCAGCCCCAAAACAGGGGCCTACGAGCAGTACTTC | TRBV7-2 | TRBD1 | few | TRBJ2-7
CASSTGPPGGQYF | TGTGCCAGCAGCACCGGGCCCCCCGGTGGGCAGTACTTC | TRBV7-2 | - | - | TRBJ2-7
CASRNDNGDFSPLHF | TGTGCCAGCAGGAACGACAATGGGGACTTTTCACCCCTCCACTTT | TRBV6-5 | - | - | TRBJ1-6
CASSYNRAYGYTF | TGTGCCAGCAGTTATAACAGAGCCTATGGCTACACCTTC | TRBV27 | - | - | TRBJ1-2
CASSPPGKGPNTEAFF | TGTGCCAGCTCACCACCGGGGAAGGGACCGAACACTGAAGCTTTCTTT | TRBV18 | - | - | TRBJ1-1
CASSLELGNTEAFF | TGTGCCAGCAGCTTAGAACTCGGAAACACTGAAGCTTTCTTT | TRBV7-2 | - | - | TRBJ1-1
CASSYSPGRPFNYGYTF | TGTGCCAGCAGTTACTCGCCAGGGAGGCCCTTCAACTATGGCTACACCTTC | TRBV6-2/TRBV6-3 | - | - | TRBJ1-2
CASSTLGGYTF | TGTGCCAGCAGCACCCTAGGGGGCTACACCTTC | TRBV12-3/TRBV12-4 | - | - | TRBJ1-2
CASSNLEQVGNYEQYF | TGTGCCAGCAGCAATCTGGAACAGGTCGGCAACTACGAGCAGTACTTC | TRBV7-9 | - | - | TRBJ2-7
CASSPTTGVNSPLHF | TGTGCCAGCAGCCCGACTACGGGCGTGAATTCACCCCTCCACTTT | TRBV14 | - | - | TRBJ1-6
CASSPTYPRSYEQYF | TGTGCCAGCAGCCCAACTTACCCCAGGTCCTACGAGCAGTACTTC | TRBV27 | - | - | TRBJ2-7
CASSQGALGYTF | TGTGCCAGCTCACAGGGGGCTCTTGGCTACACCTTC | TRBV18 | TRBD1 | - | TRBJ1-2
CASSMLRENIQYF | TGTGCCAGTAGTATGCTACGGGAAAACATTCAGTACTTC | TRBV19 | - | few | TRBJ2-4
CASTPQGSTSYGYTF | TGTGCCAGCACCCCCCAGGGCAGTACCAGCTATGGCTACACCTTC | TRBV6-6 | - | - | TRBJ1-2
CASSLRLFQPQHF | TGTGCCAGCAGTTTAAGGCTGTTCCAGCCCCAGCATTTT | TRBV12-3/TRBV12-4 | - | - | TRBJ1-5
CASSLLVPSKDGYTF | TGTGCCAGCAGCCTCCTCGTCCCTTCTAAAGATGGCTACACCTTC | TRBV3-1/TRBV3-2 | - | once | TRBJ1-2
CASSQTTGVDGYTF | TGCGCCAGCAGCCAGACGACAGGGGTTGATGGCTACACCTTC | TRBV4-1 | TRBD1 | once | TRBJ1-2
CASSLAPGGGARETQYF | TGTGCCAGCAGCTTAGCGCCCGGCGGGGGGGCCCGGGAGACCCAGTACTTC | TRBV7-2 | TRBD2 | - | TRBJ2-5
CATSRGGGGPDTQYF | TGTGCCACCAGCAGAGGCGGTGGCGGGCCAGATACGCAGTATTTT | TRBV15 | - | - | TRBJ2-3
CSASDRGFRNNYGYTF | TGCAGTGCTAGTGACAGGGGATTCCGCAATAACTATGGCTACACCTTC | TRBV20-1 | TRBD1 | few | TRBJ1-2
CASSQNLKDRDRGSTQYF | TGCGCCAGCAGTCAAAACCTGAAAGATCGGGACAGGGGATCTACGCAGTATTTT | TRBV23-1 | TRBD1 | - | TRBJ2-3